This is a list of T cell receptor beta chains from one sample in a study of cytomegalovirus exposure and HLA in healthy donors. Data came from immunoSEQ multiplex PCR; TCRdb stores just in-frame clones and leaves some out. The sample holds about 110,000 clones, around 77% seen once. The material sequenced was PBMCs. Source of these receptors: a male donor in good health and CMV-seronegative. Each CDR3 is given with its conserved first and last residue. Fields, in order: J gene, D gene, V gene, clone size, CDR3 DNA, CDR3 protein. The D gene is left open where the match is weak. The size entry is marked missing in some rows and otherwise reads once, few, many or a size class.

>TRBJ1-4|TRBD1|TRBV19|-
TGTGCCAGTAGTATTAGACAGGGGGCTAATGAAAAACTGTTTTTT
CASSIRQGANEKLFF
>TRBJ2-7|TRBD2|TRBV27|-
TGTGCCAGCAGTCCCGGGACTAGCGGGACCTACGAGCAGTACTTC
CASSPGTSGTYEQYF
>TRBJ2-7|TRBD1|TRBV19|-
TGTGCCAGTAGAGCGGGGAGGACAGGGGTCTACGAGCAGTACTTC
CASRAGRTGVYEQYF
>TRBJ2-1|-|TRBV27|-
TGTGCCAGCACCGGTCCCTCCTACAATGAGCAGTTCTTC
CASTGPSYNEQFF
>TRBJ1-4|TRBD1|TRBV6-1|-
TGTGCCAGCAGTCGACAGGGGACGTCTAATGAAAAACTGTTTTTT
CASSRQGTSNEKLFF
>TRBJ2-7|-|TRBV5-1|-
TGCGCCAGCAGCTTGTTTAAGGACTTGGACGAGCAGTACTTC
CASSLFKDLDEQYF
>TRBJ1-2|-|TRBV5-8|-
TGTGCCAGCAGCGGGGGAGGCGGCGCCAACTATGGCTACACCTTC
CASSGGGGANYGYTF
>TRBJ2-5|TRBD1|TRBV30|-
TGTGCCTGGGGGACAGGGGACGAGGGGGAGACCCAGTACTTC
CAWGTGDEGETQYF
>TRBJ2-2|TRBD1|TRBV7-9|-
TGTGCCAGCAGCCATGACCGGGACAGGGCCTTCACCGGGGAGCTGTTTTTT
CASSHDRDRAFTGELFF
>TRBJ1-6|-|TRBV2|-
TGTGCCAGCACGAAAGAGAGTAATTCACCCCTCCACTTT
CASTKESNSPLHF
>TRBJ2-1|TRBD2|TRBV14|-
TGTGCCAGCAGCCAAGAGCTAGCGGGGACTGAGCAGTTCTTC
CASSQELAGTEQFF
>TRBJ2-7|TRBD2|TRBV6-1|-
TGTGCCACCCTTGCGGGAGTTGAGCAGTACTTC
CATLAGVEQYF
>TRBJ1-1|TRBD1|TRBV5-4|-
TGTGCCAGCAGCCCGGGGGGACAGGGGAACACTGAAGCTTTCTTT
CASSPGGQGNTEAFF
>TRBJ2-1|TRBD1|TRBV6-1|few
TGTGCCAGCAGTGAGGGACAGGGGCGGGCTGAGCAGTTCTTC
CASSEGQGRAEQFF
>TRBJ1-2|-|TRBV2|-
TGTGCCAGTACACGGGGTGTAGGGGGTATCTTTAACTATGGCTACACCTTC
CASTRGVGGIFNYGYTF